This T cell receptor (beta chain) was sequenced for a study of blood T cell repertoires in COVID-19. About the study: Donors in the United States, Italy and Spain gave samples during acute or convalescent COVID-19. T cells, B-cell-depleted T cells, or PBMCs supplied cDNA or gDNA.

As handled by the study authors: The authors estimated nucleated cell counts from reference gene primer amplification. Sequencing used immunoSEQ multiplex PCR; TCRdb keeps in-frame clones, though not all of them. V and J calls and clone size come straight from that table; D and trimming were deduced from the DNA. The table shows about 230,000 clones, with approximately 84% occurring only once. The CDR3 runs to 15 residues. Deletions cut 0 bases from V and 8 bases from J, with 14 bases between. CDR1 and CDR2 from the germline V gene are SGHRS and YFSETQ. This chain joins TRBV5-1 and TRBJ1-4; no clear D. This clonotype was obtained from a man aged 35 to 55 with acute or convalescent COVID-19. Sequenced material: peripheral blood. The CDR3 reads CASSLEALGEEKLFF. The CDR3 bases are TGCGCCAGCAGCTTGGAGGCCCTAGGAGAAGAAAAACTGTTTTTT.